Presented here are 21 T cell receptor beta chains from one specimen sequenced in a study of graft-versus-host responses after intestinal transplantation. Libraries were prepared by immunoSEQ multiplex PCR; TCRdb keeps only in-frame clonotypes and omits some of them. Of about 130,000 clones in the sample, over 85% were seen once. These receptors have no known antigen. This specimen consisted of unstimulated CD4+ T cells sorted from spleen or lymph node cells, obtained before intestinal transplant. These receptors all stem from a human donor who received an intestinal transplant.

CDR3 residues: CASSDRDRDSPLHF. CDR3 bases: TGTGCCAGCAGTGATCGAGACAGGGACTCACCCCTCCACTTT. The chain joins TRBV2 to TRBJ1-6, with 7 nucleotides matching TRBD1. The CDR3 loop spans 14 amino acids. Germline loops: CDR1 SNHLY, CDR2 FYNNEI. The ends lost 3 bases at V and 10 bases at J; junction bases unmatched: 6. The whole variable domain, filled in from reference TRBV2 and TRBJ1-6, reads EPEVTQTPSHQVTQMGQEVILRCVPISNHLYFYWYRQILGQKVEFLVSFYNNEISEKSEIFDDQFSVERPDGSNFTLKIRSTKLEDSAMYFCASSDRDRDSPLHFGNGTRLTVT.

The chain joins TRBV27 to TRBJ2-7; 9 positions agree with TRBD1. The CDR3 consists of 15 residues. J lost 5 bases, V lost 6 bases, and 11 bases had no gene match. The germline gives CDR1 MNHEY, CDR2 SMNVEV (reference sequence). DNA of the CDR3: TGTGCCAGCAGCTTTTACGGACAGGGGCCCCACGAGCAGTACTTC. Translation: CASSFYGQGPHEQYF.

This clone was found once. The chain has TRBV27 and TRBJ1-6; 10 bases fit TRBD1. Per the germline V gene, CDR1 is MNHEY and CDR2 is SMNVEV (reference sequence). The junction had 3 bases not matched to a gene; V was cut back by 5 bases and J by 2 bases. The CDR3 covers 16 residues. This chain's CDR3 is CASSIGQGAYNSPLHF. CDR3 sequence (DNA): TGTGCCAGCAGTATCGGACAGGGGGCCTATAATTCACCCCTCCACTTT.

The chain employs TRBV5-1 and TRBJ2-3; weak D call: TRBD2 (5 bases). This CDR3 has 15 amino acids. V was shortened by 4 bases and J by 8 bases, with 20 bases between the two germline ends. Germline CDR1 SGHRS, CDR2 YFSETQ. The CDR3 bases are TGCGCCAGCAGCCCCCCGGGGTCAGTTCATGGTACGCAGTATTTT. This translates into CASSPPGSVHGTQYF.

The V call is TRBV6-5, the J call TRBJ1-2; no firm D call. Trimming pared 10 bases from V and 4 bases from J, leaving 13 bases between. The CDR3 spans 12 residues. Germline V lookup: CDR1 MNHEY, CDR2 SVGAGI. This chain's CDR3 is CATSEKLYGYTF. The CDR3 nucleotides read TGTGCCACATCCGAAAAGCTCTATGGCTACACCTTC.

The chain couples TRBV5-4 to TRBJ2-3; the match to TRBD2 covers 12 bases. Looked up from germline, CDR1 is SGHNT and CDR2 is YYREEE (reference sequence). This CDR3 is built from 15 residues. V trimming: 7 bases; J trimming: 1 base; junction bases outside the gene matches: 4. CDR3 DNA sequence: TGTGCCAGCGCTAGCGGGGGGGCCGGCACAGATACGCAGTATTTT. This encodes CASASGGAGTDTQYF.

Only a few counts were recorded for this clone. The chain is built from TRBV19 and TRBJ1-6; TRBD1 matches 9 bases. The V and J ends lost 8 bases and 8 bases, in that order; junction bases with no gene match: 7. Germline V gives CDR1 LNHDA, CDR2 SQIVND (reference sequence). This CDR3 region has 14 residues. This chain's CDR3 is CASRQTGGDSPLHF. CDR3 bases: TGTGCCAGTCGGCAAACAGGGGGCGATTCACCCCTCCACTTT.

This chain joins TRBV5-1 and TRBJ2-1; 7 positions match TRBD2. V shed 1 base and J 0 bases; nucleotides not matched to a gene: 7. Looked up from germline, CDR1 is SGHRS and CDR2 is YFSETQ. This CDR3 has 17 residues. The CDR3 coding sequence is TGCGCCAGCAGCTTGTCCGCAGCGGGGAACTCCTACAATGAGCAGTTCTTC. Translated, it gives CASSLSAAGNSYNEQFF. Using reference TRBV5-1 and TRBJ2-1 for the parts outside the CDR3, the full variable domain is KAGVTQTPRYLIKTRGQQVTLSCSPISGHRSVSWYQQTPGQGLQFLFEYFSETQRNKGNFPGRFSGRQFSNSRSEMNVSTLELGDSALYLCASSLSAAGNSYNEQFFGPGTRLTVL.

V gene TRBV18 combines with J gene TRBJ2-6; 9 bases align to TRBD1. The CDR3 has 17 residues. The junction had 6 bases not matched to a gene; V was cut back by 5 bases and J by 1 base. Germline V gene sequence: CDR1 KGHSH, CDR2 LQKENI. CDR3 amino acids: CASSSGQGFSGANVLTF. The DNA of the CDR3 is TGTGCCAGCTCATCGGGACAGGGCTTTTCTGGGGCCAACGTCCTGACTTTC.

The genes are TRBV2 and TRBJ2-5; TRBD1 is a possible D gene (5 bases). Germline assignment: CDR1 SNHLY and CDR2 FYNNEI. This CDR3 has 14 amino acids. The V gene lost 7 bases and the J gene lost 5 bases, with 17 bases spanning the gap. CDR3 sequence: CASTARQGQETQYF. Here the CDR3 DNA reads TGTGCCAGCACAGCCCGCCAGGGCCAGGAGACCCAGTACTTC.

The chain combines TRBV5-6 with TRBJ1-3; D may be TRBD1 (6 bases). The germline V gene has CDR1 SGHDT and CDR2 YYEEEE. V shed 4 bases and J shed 4 bases, with 12 bases lying between them. The CDR3 extends over 14 amino acids. The CDR3 DNA reads as TGTGCCAGCAGCCCGCAGGGGACGGGAAACACCATATATTTT. Encoded protein: CASSPQGTGNTIYF.

The chain joins TRBV6-1 to TRBJ1-2, with 7 bases aligning to TRBD1. The V segment lost 4 bases and the J segment 6 bases; nucleotides outside the gene matches: 8. Germline lookup yields CDR1 MNHNS and CDR2 SASEGT. This CDR3 is 14 amino acids long. CDR3 sequence reads: CASSGGGRSDGYTF. DNA of the CDR3: TGTGCCAGCAGTGGAGGGGGCAGGTCGGATGGCTACACCTTC.

This chain uses TRBV4-1 with TRBJ2-3; D may be TRBD1 or TRBD2 (5 bases each). This CDR3 has 17 residues. CDR1 is MGHRA, CDR2 YSYEKL, per germline. V was clipped by 0 bases and J by 6 bases, with 19 bases between them. The CDR3 spells CASSQDWGRDPGDTQYF. The CDR3 DNA follows: TGCGCCAGCAGCCAAGATTGGGGCCGGGACCCCGGGGATACGCAGTATTTT.

Remarks on this clone: The sample holds other DNA sequences that translate to the same CDR3. V gene TRBV6-5 combines with J gene TRBJ1-2; the D gene is possibly TRBD1 (5 bases). The CDR3 consists of 13 residues. V was clipped by 0 bases and J by 6 bases, with 8 bases between them. Looked up from germline, CDR1 is MNHEY and CDR2 is SVGAGI. The CDR3 reads CASSYSKGNGYTF. DNA for the CDR3: TGTGCCAGCAGTTACTCGAAGGGGAATGGCTACACCTTC.

V gene TRBV12-5 combines with J gene TRBJ2-6; no reliable D call. Germline CDR1 is LGHNT and CDR2 is FRNRAP. V shed 2 bases and J shed 4 bases, with 3 bases lying between them. There are 13 residues in the CDR3. The CDR3 loop is CASGLTGANVLTF. The DNA for the CDR3 is TGTGCTAGTGGTTTGACCGGGGCCAACGTCCTGACTTTC.

The genes are TRBV11-2 and TRBJ1-1; possible D gene TRBD1, 6 bases. The germline V gene has CDR1 SGHAT and CDR2 FQNNGV. The CDR3 loop spans 14 amino acids. Trimming removed 1 base from V and 1 base from J, with 7 bases in between. CDR3 region: CASSLGRGNTEAFF. In nucleotides, the CDR3 is TGTGCCAGCAGCTTAGGCAGGGGGAACACTGAAGCTTTCTTT.

The chain joins TRBV6-5 to TRBJ1-3; D is unclear. V was pared by 8 bases and J by 4 bases, with 12 bases between. CDR1 and CDR2 from the germline V gene are MNHEY and SVGAGI. The CDR3 has 13 amino acids. The CDR3 protein is CASRATAGNTIYF. The CDR3 DNA reads as TGTGCCAGCCGGGCTACAGCCGGAAACACCATATATTTT.

The V gene is TRBV27, the J gene TRBJ1-6; tentatively, D is TRBD1 (5 bases). V dropped 10 bases and J dropped 5 bases, with 12 bases sitting between them. In germline, CDR1 is MNHEY, CDR2 SMNVEV (reference sequence). The CDR3 contains 13 residues. CDR3 residues: CATAGFNNSPLHF. The CDR3 coding sequence is TGTGCCACTGCAGGGTTCAATAATTCACCCCTCCACTTT.

The chain recombines TRBV9 with TRBJ2-1, with D tentatively TRBD1 or TRBD2 (5 bases each). This CDR3 has 18 residues. The V gene's germline CDR1 is SGDLS and CDR2 YYNGEE. V lost 0 bases to trimming and J lost 3 bases, with 19 bases between them. Written as DNA, the CDR3 is TGTGCCAGCAGCGTAGACCCCGGGACCCGGGGTCTCTACAATGAGCAGTTCTTC. Translation: CASSVDPGTRGLYNEQFF.

This clone was recorded only once. This chain uses TRBV21-1 with TRBJ2-6; the table's D call, TRBD2, was not checked against the DNA. TRBV21-1 is noted as a pseudogene. This CDR3 has 15 amino acids. CDR3 region: CAHTLTGSGANVLTF. The CDR3 DNA is TGTGCCCACACTTTAACCGGGAGCGGGGCCAACGTCCTGACTTTC.

The V call is TRBV5-1, the J call TRBJ1-2; tentative D call: TRBD1 (5 bases). Germline loops: CDR1 SGHRS, CDR2 YFSETQ. The CDR3 has 14 amino acids. Trimming took 4 bases from V and 5 from J, leaving 15 bases between them. CDR3 loop: CASSPGRVAYGYTF. The CDR3 coding sequence is TGCGCCAGCAGCCCGGGCAGGGTTGCTTATGGCTACACCTTC. Full variable domain (missing parts from reference TRBV5-1 and TRBJ1-2): KAGVTQTPRYLIKTRGQQVTLSCSPISGHRSVSWYQQTPGQGLQFLFEYFSETQRNKGNFPGRFSGRQFSNSRSEMNVSTLELGDSALYLCASSPGRVAYGYTFGSGTRLTVV.